A selection of T cell receptor beta chains follows, all from one sample in a study of T cells in Graves' hyperthyroidism and ophthalmopathy. MiXCR was run by TCRdb on the multiplex PCR reads, yielding one entry per CDR3 protein. The table lists about half a million distinct CDR3 sequences, 20% of them singletons, with approximately 48% in the top ten. The sample taken for sequencing was blood. The source of these receptors is a man aged 40-49 years with Graves' ophthalmopathy. CDR3s include the opening cysteine and the closing phenylalanine or tryptophan. The order of the fields is D gene, V gene, clone size, J gene, CDR3 protein, CDR3 DNA. A D gene is named only where the DNA matches it firmly. Size is omitted from some rows. Given values are once, few, many or a class for expanded clones.

>TRBD2|TRBV5-8|-|TRBJ2-7
CASSLVGLAGVVQYEQYF
TGTGCCAGCAGCTTGGTTGGACTAGCGGGAGTCGTTCAGTACGAGCAGTACTTC
>-|TRBV2|many|TRBJ2-7
CASSEALRPTTYEQYF
TGTGCCAGCAGTGAAGCGCTTCGGCCTACGACCTACGAGCAGTACTTC
>-|TRBV6-9|-|TRBJ2-7
CASSYSRGPYEQYF
TGTGCCAGCAGTTATAGTCGGGGACCCTACGAGCAGTACTTC
>-|TRBV2|many|TRBJ1-3
CASSFPTANSGNTIYF
TGTGCCAGCAGTTTCCCGACAGCAAACTCTGGAAACACCATATATTTT
>-|TRBV5-1|many|TRBJ2-7
CASSLVAGASYEQYF
TGCGCCAGCAGCTTGGTGGCGGGGGCCTCCTACGAGCAGTACTTC
>TRBD1|TRBV11-2|many|TRBJ2-7
CASSLDPDRSYEQYF
TGTGCCAGCAGCTTAGATCCGGACAGGTCTTACGAGCAGTACTTC
>-|TRBV4-1|-|TRBJ1-1
CASSQDGLWNTEAFF
TGCGCCAGCAGCCAAGACGGGTTATGGAACACTGAAGCTTTCTTT
>TRBD1|TRBV5-4|many|TRBJ1-1
CASSSRDRATEAFF
TGTGCCAGCAGCTCCCGGGACAGGGCCACTGAAGCTTTCTTT
>-|TRBV3-1|-|TRBJ1-5
CASSHGTTNQPQHF
TGTGCCAGCAGCCACGGGACAACAAATCAGCCCCAGCATTTT
>TRBD2|TRBV3-1|many|TRBJ2-7
CASSQAASGSYEQYF
TGTGCCAGCAGCCAAGCTGCTAGCGGCTCCTACGAGCAGTACTTC